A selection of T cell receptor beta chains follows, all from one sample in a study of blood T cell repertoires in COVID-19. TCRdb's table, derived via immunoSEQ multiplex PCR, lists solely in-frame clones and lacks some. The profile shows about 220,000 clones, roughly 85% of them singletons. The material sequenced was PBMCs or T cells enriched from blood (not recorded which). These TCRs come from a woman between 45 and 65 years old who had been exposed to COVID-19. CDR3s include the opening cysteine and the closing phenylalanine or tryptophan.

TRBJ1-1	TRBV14	CASSQVTPTGDTEAFF
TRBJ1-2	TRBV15	CATSREGVSGYTF
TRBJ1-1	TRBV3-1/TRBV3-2	CASSHGAPNTEAFF
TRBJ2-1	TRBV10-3	CAISEGRRGSSYNEQFF
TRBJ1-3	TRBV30	CAWSVGTGGRNTIYF
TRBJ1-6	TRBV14	CASSPFGGLGNSPLHF
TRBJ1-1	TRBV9	CASSVAPGDTEAFF
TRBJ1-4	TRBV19	CASSVTGGEKLFF
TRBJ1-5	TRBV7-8	CAVSGQGQGKIQPQHF
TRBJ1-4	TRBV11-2	CASSLGAGSNEKLFF
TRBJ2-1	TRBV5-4	CASSSRGALYNEQFF
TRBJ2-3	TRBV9	CASSVWAGGTDTQYF
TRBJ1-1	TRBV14	CASSQVGGEGNTEAFF
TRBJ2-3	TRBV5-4	CASSSPSGGYLSTDTQYF
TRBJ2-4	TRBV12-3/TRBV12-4	CASSLTGYNIQYF
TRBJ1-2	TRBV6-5	CASRPTGGLSYGYTF